The 26 T cell receptor beta chains presented below share a single source sample, sequenced in a study of OX40 agonist ivuxolimab in advanced cancers. This table comes from immunoSEQ multiplex PCR, and its TCRdb copy is limited to in-frame clones, with some not included. The table shows over 95,000 clones, with roughly 80% occurring only once. The starting material was CD4+ or CD8+ T cells sorted from blood, obtained in a trial of the OX40 agonist ivuxolimab. These receptors came from an adult with an advanced solid tumor such as melanoma, head and neck, liver or kidney cancer.

V is TRBV6-6 and J is TRBJ2-7; 9 positions agree with TRBD1. There are 14 residues in the CDR3. Germline loops: CDR1 MNHNY, CDR2 SVGAGI (reference sequence). With V trimmed by 7 bases and J by 7 bases, 11 bases remained unmatched. CDR3 protein: CASNKPGQGGEQYF. For the CDR3, the DNA is TGTGCCAGCAACAAACCGGGACAGGGTGGTGAGCAGTACTTC.

The chain joins TRBV5-1 to TRBJ2-1; the D gene is possibly TRBD1 (5 bases). This CDR3 comprises 15 residues. The germline CDR1 and CDR2 sequences are SGHRS and YFSETQ. V shed 0 bases and J shed 6 bases, with 13 bases lying between them. The CDR3 spells CASSLVQGMLNEQFF. The CDR3 bases are TGCGCCAGCAGCTTGGTCCAGGGAATGCTCAATGAGCAGTTCTTC. The full variable domain, its missing parts supplied by reference TRBV5-1 and TRBJ2-1, is KAGVTQTPRYLIKTRGQQVTLSCSPISGHRSVSWYQQTPGQGLQFLFEYFSETQRNKGNFPGRFSGRQFSNSRSEMNVSTLELGDSALYLCASSLVQGMLNEQFFGPGTRLTVL.

A single count supports this clone. The CDR3 nucleotides are TGTGCCAGTAGTACCCAGGGGGCAGGTAAAACTGAAGCTTTCTTT. Translation gives CASSTQGAGKTEAFF. The chain couples TRBV19 to TRBJ1-1; 8 nucleotides match TRBD1. CDR3 size: 15 residues. V trimming: 4 bases; J trimming: 5 bases; junction bases outside the gene matches: 9. CDR1 and CDR2 (germline): LNHDA, SQIVND (reference sequence).

This rearrangement joins TRBV7-9 to TRBJ1-1; maybe TRBD1 (6 bases). Trimming cost V 4 bases and J 3 bases, with 18 bases left between them. Germline V gene sequence: CDR1 SEHNR, CDR2 FQNEAQ (reference sequence). The CDR3 spans 16 residues. This chain's CDR3 is CASSSTSPDSYTEAFF. The CDR3 bases are TGTGCCAGCAGCTCCACCTCTCCGGACAGCTACACTGAAGCTTTCTTT.

The chain recombines TRBV29-1 with TRBJ2-1; TRBD2 agrees at 7 bases. The CDR3 sequence is 18 residues long. CDR1 and CDR2 from the germline V gene are SQVTM and ANQGSEA. V shed 4 bases and J 0 bases; nucleotides not matched to a gene: 15. CDR3 DNA: TGCAGCGTTGGCTGGCGGGAGAGGGTCCCGGGCTCCTACAATGAGCAGTTCTTC. It specifies CSVGWRERVPGSYNEQFF.

The chain is built from TRBV7-6 and TRBJ2-7; D assignment may be TRBD1 or TRBD2 (5 bases each). CDR3 length: 14 residues. The germline gives CDR1 SGHVS, CDR2 FNYEAQ. V was pared by 5 bases and J by 7 bases, with 18 bases between. CDR3 DNA sequence: TGTGCCAGCAGCCGTGGGGGTCTAGCCGGTGAGCAGTACTTC. It codes for CASSRGGLAGEQYF.

This chain links TRBV4-3 with TRBJ2-7; 10 positions agree with TRBD1. The V gene end was trimmed by 3 bases and the J gene end by 2 bases; junction bases not matched to a gene: 10. Germline loops: CDR1 LGHNA, CDR2 YSLEER. This CDR3 contains 17 residues. The CDR3 nucleotides read TGCGCCAGCAGCCATATGATGACCGGGACAGGGGCCTACGAGCAGTACTTC. It yields the protein CASSHMMTGTGAYEQYF.

The chain carries TRBV19 and TRBJ1-5, with D perhaps matching TRBD1 (6 bases). CDR1 is LNHDA and CDR2 is SQIVND in the germline V gene (reference sequence). V lost 11 bases, J lost 0 bases, and 20 bases lay in between. The CDR3 loop spans 16 amino acids. The CDR3 bases are TGTGCCTCTCTTGGGGGGGGCGCGGGTAGCAATCAGCCCCAGCATTTT. Protein sequence: CASLGGGAGSNQPQHF.

The chain is built from TRBV2 and TRBJ1-5; D is perhaps TRBD1 (5 bases). The CDR3 contains 15 residues. Deletions cut 6 bases from V and 0 bases from J, with 12 bases between. Looked up from germline, CDR1 is SNHLY and CDR2 is FYNNEI. This chain's CDR3 is CASRAGTLSNQPQHF. CDR3 in DNA: TGTGCCAGCAGGGCCGGGACGCTTAGCAATCAGCCCCAGCATTTT.

V and J are TRBV15 and TRBJ2-7, with 7 bases aligning to TRBD2. CDR1 LNHNV and CDR2 YYDKDF come from the germline V gene (reference sequence). With 0 bases clipped from V and 2 bases from J, the junction kept 4 bases outside the gene matches. This CDR3 comprises 15 residues. DNA of the CDR3: TGTGCCACCAGCAGAGATCGTGGGGGGGCCTACGAGCAGTACTTC. This translates into CATSRDRGGAYEQYF.

The rearrangement uses TRBV5-4 and TRBJ2-5; 7 bases agree with TRBD1. The CDR3 has 13 residues. J lost 5 bases, V lost 4 bases, and 5 bases had no gene match. The V gene's germline CDR1 is SGHNT and CDR2 YYREEE (reference sequence). This CDR3 reads CASSATGIETQYF. DNA of the CDR3: TGTGCCAGCAGCGCGACAGGGATTGAGACCCAGTACTTC.

J is TRBJ2-1 and V is TRBV7-8; D is undetermined. Germline loops: CDR1 SGHVS, CDR2 FQNEAQ. CDR3 length equals 16 residues. The V end lost 2 bases, the J end lost 2 bases, and 13 bases lay between the germline ends. CDR3 residues: CASSLFLVGTYNEQFF. The CDR3 coding sequence is TGTGCCAGCAGCTTATTCCTAGTTGGGACCTACAATGAGCAGTTCTTC.

There are a few counts of this clone. V gene TRBV6-5 combines with J gene TRBJ2-2; TRBD1 matches at 9 bases. Germline V gives CDR1 MNHEY, CDR2 SVGAGI. This CDR3 has 14 amino acids. V lost 5 bases to trimming and J lost 4 bases; unmatched junction nucleotides: 2. The CDR3 sequence is CASSGQGTTGELFF. The CDR3 DNA reads as TGTGCCAGCAGTGGACAGGGGACCACCGGGGAGCTGTTTTTT.

This chain joins TRBV11-2 and TRBJ2-1; possibly TRBD1 for D (6 bases). Germline CDR1 is SGHAT and CDR2 is FQNNGV. Trimming stripped 6 bases from V and 15 bases from J, with 21 bases between. CDR3 length equals 13 residues. The CDR3: CASSAGRGAGRFF. The CDR3 DNA follows: TGTGCCAGCAGTGCCGGCAGGGGTGCCGGGCGGTTCTTC.

The V gene is TRBV5-4, the J gene TRBJ1-1; D ambiguous. CDR3 length: 15 residues. Trimming took off 4 bases at V and 0 bases at J, with 13 bases between the two ends. Germline V gene lookup returns CDR1 SGHNT and CDR2 YYREEE (reference sequence). CDR3 DNA: TGTGCCAGCAGCCTTCTGGCGGGGATGAACACTGAAGCTTTCTTT. It yields the protein CASSLLAGMNTEAFF.

This sequence joins TRBV13 and TRBJ2-7; D unclear. Per the germline V gene, CDR1 is PRHDT and CDR2 is FYEKMQ (reference sequence). This CDR3 region has 12 residues. Trimming pared 5 bases from V and 7 bases from J, leaving 12 bases between. The CDR3 region is CASSRSMVEQYF. In nucleotides, the CDR3 is TGTGCCAGCAGCCGATCGATGGTTGAGCAGTACTTC.

This sequence joins TRBV5-1 and TRBJ2-5, with a possible D match to TRBD2 (5 bases). The CDR3 has 14 residues. V shed 5 bases and J shed 3 bases, with 14 bases lying between them. Germline CDR1 and CDR2: SGHRS and YFSETQ. The CDR3: CASSFGNSEETQYF. For the CDR3, the DNA is TGCGCCAGCAGTTTTGGTAATAGCGAAGAGACCCAGTACTTC.

This clone was counted once. The chain couples TRBV2 to TRBJ2-1; D possibly matches TRBD1 or TRBD2 (5 bases each). Trimming left V 9 bases short and J 9 bases short, with 15 bases between. The germline gives CDR1 SNHLY, CDR2 FYNNEI. The CDR3 consists of 12 residues. The CDR3 protein is CARGVGAGEQFF. Written as DNA, the CDR3 is TGTGCCAGGGGGGTAGGCGCGGGTGAGCAGTTCTTC.

This chain uses TRBV7-3 with TRBJ1-1, with D possibly being TRBD1 (5 bases). The CDR3 has 16 amino acids. V lost 5 bases, J lost 0 bases, and 16 bases lay in between. CDR1 and CDR2 from the germline V gene are SGHTA and FQGTGA. The CDR3 nucleotides read TGTGCCAGCAGCCCAAACCGGGGCCTTATGAACACTGAAGCTTTCTTT. Translated, it gives CASSPNRGLMNTEAFF.

CDR3: CASSWGTPTPNGYTF. The CDR3 coding sequence is TGTGCCAGTAGTTGGGGGACGCCAACTCCTAATGGCTACACCTTC. The chain uses TRBV19 and TRBJ1-2, with D perhaps TRBD1 (5 bases). The germline V gene has CDR1 LNHDA and CDR2 SQIVND (reference sequence). Trimming shortened V by 5 bases and J by 6 bases, and 19 bases separated the two germline ends. The CDR3 runs to 15 residues.

The genes are TRBV29-1 and TRBJ1-1; D perhaps matches TRBD1 (6 bases). The CDR3 consists of 13 residues. CDR1 is SQVTM, CDR2 ANQGSEA, per germline. V lost 8 bases, J lost 4 bases, and 17 bases lay in between. CDR3 in amino acids: CSSTRGGTTEAFF. DNA for the CDR3: TGCAGCTCAACTAGGGGGGGGACCACTGAAGCTTTCTTT.

V usage is TRBV11-3 and J usage is TRBJ2-3, with D maybe TRBD2 (6 bases). The CDR3 loop spans 14 amino acids. Germline V gene data show CDR1 as SGHNT and CDR2 as YENEEA. V was pared by 5 bases and J by 1 base, with 10 bases between. The CDR3 region has the DNA TGTGCCAGCAGCAAGGGCGGGGGCACAGATACGCAGTATTTT. It is translated as CASSKGGGTDTQYF.

The chain combines TRBV9 with TRBJ2-4; 8 bases match TRBD2. Losses at the gene ends were 0 bases for V and 4 bases for J; bases not matched to a gene: 3. The CDR3 has 15 amino acids. Germline lookup yields CDR1 SGDLS and CDR2 YYNGEE. The CDR3 DNA sequence: TGTGCCAGCAGCGTAGATGGCGGGGGGAAAAACATTCAGTACTTC. Its translation: CASSVDGGGKNIQYF.

The DNA of the CDR3 is TGTGCCAGCAGCGTAGAAGGGCGGGAGCTGAACGAGCAGTACTTC. This translates into CASSVEGRELNEQYF. The chain is built from TRBV9 and TRBJ2-7, with 7 positions matching TRBD2. The CDR3 runs 15 residues. Per the germline V gene, CDR1 is SGDLS and CDR2 is YYNGEE. Unmatched junction bases numbered 8, after V lost 0 bases and J lost 5 bases.

V is TRBV29-1 and J is TRBJ2-7; D not certain. This CDR3 has 13 residues. Germline CDR1 is SQVTM and CDR2 is ANQGSEA. The V gene lost 7 bases and the J gene lost 2 bases, with 15 bases spanning the gap. The CDR3 loop reads CSGRGVGTYEQYF. The CDR3 coding sequence is TGCAGCGGGCGTGGGGTAGGGACCTACGAGCAGTACTTC.

The sample holds a few counts of this clone. J is TRBJ1-3 and V is TRBV9; the D is unclear. This CDR3 contains 16 residues. V gave up 0 bases and J gave up 0 bases, with 10 bases separating them. The germline gives CDR1 SGDLS, CDR2 YYNGEE. The CDR3 DNA sequence: TGTGCCAGCAGCGTAGGGGTGGACTACTCTGGAAACACCATATATTTT. The encoded protein is CASSVGVDYSGNTIYF.